Only a few counts were recorded for the clone carrying this T cell receptor (beta chain). Clones were sequenced by immunoSEQ multiplex PCR, and TCRdb holds only the in-frame ones, with some missing. The sample contains about 98,000 clones, roughly four fifths of which appear only once. Deletions cut 7 bases from V and 5 bases from J, with 9 bases between. From germline, CDR1 is SNHLY and CDR2 FYNNEI. CDR3 size: 11 residues. This entry belongs to a study of PD-1 blockade in classical Hodgkin lymphoma. Every patient experienced relapse after autologous stem cell transplantation, and brentuximab vedotin exposure varied.

The starting material was peripheral blood mononuclear cells (PBMCs), obtained before the second cycle of nivolumab. This TCR was recovered from a human donor with classical Hodgkin lymphoma. V is TRBV2 and J is TRBJ2-7; no definite D call. The CDR3 region is CASILLHEQYF. DNA of the CDR3: TGTGCCAGCATCCTACTCCACGAGCAGTACTTC.